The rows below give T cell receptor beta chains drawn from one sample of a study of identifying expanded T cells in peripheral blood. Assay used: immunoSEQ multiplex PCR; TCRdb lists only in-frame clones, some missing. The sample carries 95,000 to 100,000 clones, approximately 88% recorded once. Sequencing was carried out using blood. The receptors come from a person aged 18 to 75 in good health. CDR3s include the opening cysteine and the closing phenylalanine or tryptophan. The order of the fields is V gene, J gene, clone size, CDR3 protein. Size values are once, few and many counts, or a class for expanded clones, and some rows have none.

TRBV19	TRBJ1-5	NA	CASSIDLDQPQHF
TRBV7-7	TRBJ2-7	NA	CASSLSAGANHEQYF
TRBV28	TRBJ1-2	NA	CASSYYLQGSGYTF
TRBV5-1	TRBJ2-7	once	CASSLLGTGRNEQYF
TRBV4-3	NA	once	CASSQESGGTSGGTYEQYF
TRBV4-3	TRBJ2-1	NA	CASSYVPRAGYYNEQFF
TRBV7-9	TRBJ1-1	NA	CASTRGSGSRGLNTEAFF
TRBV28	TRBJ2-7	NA	CASSFQVAYEQYF
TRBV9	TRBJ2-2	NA	CASSLRLQGKNTGELFF
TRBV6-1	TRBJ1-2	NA	CASRLDGNYGYTF
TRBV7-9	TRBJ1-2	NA	CASSRRLGGDYGYTF
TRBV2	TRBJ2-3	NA	CASVSGKSTDTQYF
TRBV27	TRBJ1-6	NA	CASSVRTGSYNSPLHF
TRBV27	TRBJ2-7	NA	CASSLTYDIPYRVLYF
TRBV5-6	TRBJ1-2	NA	CASSLAGREGYGYTF
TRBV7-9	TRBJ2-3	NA	CASSLAGTGLARLRDTQYF
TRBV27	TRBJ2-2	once	CASSSAGINTGELFF
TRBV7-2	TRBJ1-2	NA	CASSEWDRANYGYTF
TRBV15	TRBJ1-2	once	CATSRDSLQNLYGYTF
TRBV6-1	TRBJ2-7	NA	CASSENATPSSKQYF
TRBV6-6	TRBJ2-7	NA	CASSYVYEQYF
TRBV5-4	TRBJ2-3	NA	CASSLGQGTQDTQYF
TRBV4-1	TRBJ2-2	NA	CASSQLAWGRTGTGELFF
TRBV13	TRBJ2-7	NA	CASSERSGSYEQYF
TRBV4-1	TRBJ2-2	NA	CASSPRTSLIVPNTGELFF
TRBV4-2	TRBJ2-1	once	CASSQTFYNEQFF